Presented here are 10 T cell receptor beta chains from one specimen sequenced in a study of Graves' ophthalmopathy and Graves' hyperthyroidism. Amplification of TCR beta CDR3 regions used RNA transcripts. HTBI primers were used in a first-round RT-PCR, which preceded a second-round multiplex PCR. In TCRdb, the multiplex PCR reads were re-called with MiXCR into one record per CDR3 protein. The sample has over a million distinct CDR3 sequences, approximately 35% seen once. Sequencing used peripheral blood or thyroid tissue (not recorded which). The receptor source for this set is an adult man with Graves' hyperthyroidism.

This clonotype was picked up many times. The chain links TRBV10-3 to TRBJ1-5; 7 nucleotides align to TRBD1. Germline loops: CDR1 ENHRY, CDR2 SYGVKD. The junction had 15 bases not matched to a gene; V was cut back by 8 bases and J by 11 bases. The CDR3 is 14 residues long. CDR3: CAIGDQGEGLSQHF. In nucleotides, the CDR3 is TGTGCCATCGGGGACCAGGGGGAAGGTTTGTCCCAGCATTTT.

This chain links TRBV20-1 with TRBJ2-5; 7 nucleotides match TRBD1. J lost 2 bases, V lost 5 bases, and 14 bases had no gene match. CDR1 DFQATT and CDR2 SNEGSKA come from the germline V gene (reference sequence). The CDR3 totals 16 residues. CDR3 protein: CSASPTGSGWQETQYF. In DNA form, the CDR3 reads TGCAGTGCTTCTCCGACAGGGTCAGGCTGGCAAGAGACCCAGTACTTC.

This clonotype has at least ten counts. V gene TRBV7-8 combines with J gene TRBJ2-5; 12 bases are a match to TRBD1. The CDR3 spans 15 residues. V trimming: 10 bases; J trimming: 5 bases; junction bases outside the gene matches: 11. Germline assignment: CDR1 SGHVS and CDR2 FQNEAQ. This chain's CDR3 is CAIRGGQGARETQYF. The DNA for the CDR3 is TGTGCCATCCGGGGGGGACAGGGGGCGCGGGAGACCCAGTACTTC.

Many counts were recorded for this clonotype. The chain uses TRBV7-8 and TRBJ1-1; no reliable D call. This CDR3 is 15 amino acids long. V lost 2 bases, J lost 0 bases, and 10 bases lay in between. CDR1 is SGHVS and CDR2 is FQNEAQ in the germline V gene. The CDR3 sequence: CASSLWAGLNTEAFF. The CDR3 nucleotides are TGTGCCAGCAGCTTATGGGCAGGCCTGAACACTGAAGCTTTCTTT.

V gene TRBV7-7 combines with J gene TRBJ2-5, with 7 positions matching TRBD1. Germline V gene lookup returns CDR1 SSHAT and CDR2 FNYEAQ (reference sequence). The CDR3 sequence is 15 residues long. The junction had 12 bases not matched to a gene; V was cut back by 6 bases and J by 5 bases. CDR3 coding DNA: TGTGCCAGCAGTTCAGGACAGGAGGCGCCTGAGACCCAGTACTTC. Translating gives CASSSGQEAPETQYF.

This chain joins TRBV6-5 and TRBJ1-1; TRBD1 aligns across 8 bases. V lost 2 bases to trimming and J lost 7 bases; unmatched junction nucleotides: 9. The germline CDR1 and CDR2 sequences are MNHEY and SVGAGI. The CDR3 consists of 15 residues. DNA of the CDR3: TGTGCCAGCAGTTACAGGGCAGGGGGCGATGGTGAAGCTTTCTTT. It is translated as CASSYRAGGDGEAFF.

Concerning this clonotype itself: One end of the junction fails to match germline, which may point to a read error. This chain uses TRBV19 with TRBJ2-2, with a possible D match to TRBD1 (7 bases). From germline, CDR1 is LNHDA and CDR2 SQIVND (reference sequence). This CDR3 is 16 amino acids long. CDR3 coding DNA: TGTGCCAGTAGCCAAAGGACAGGCCCGAACACCGGGGGGCTGTTTTTT. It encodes CASSQRTGPNTGGLFF.

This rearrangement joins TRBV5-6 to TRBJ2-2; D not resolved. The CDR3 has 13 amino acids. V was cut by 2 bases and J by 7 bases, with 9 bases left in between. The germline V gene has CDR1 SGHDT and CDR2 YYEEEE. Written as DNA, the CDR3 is TGTGCCAGCAGCTTCGCCGAAGACGGGGAGCTGTTTTTT. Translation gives CASSFAEDGELFF.

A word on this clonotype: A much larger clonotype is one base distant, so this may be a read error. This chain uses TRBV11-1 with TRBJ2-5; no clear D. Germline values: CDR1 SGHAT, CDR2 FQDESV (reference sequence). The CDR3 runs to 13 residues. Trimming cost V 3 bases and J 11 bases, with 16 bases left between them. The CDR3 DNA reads TGTGCCAGCAGCTTTGGGTTGGTCCAGGATCAGTACTTC. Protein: CASSFGLVQDQYF.

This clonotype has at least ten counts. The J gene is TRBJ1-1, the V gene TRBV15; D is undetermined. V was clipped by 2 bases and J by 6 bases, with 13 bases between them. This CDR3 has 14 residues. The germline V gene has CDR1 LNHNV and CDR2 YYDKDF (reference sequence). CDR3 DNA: TGTGCCACCAGCAGATATGATGACGGCCCTGAAGCTTTCTTT. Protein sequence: CATSRYDDGPEAFF.